One and the same sample provided the 11 T cell receptor beta chains below, sequenced in a study of T cell clusters in autoimmune cytopenias. TRB was amplified by touch-down multiplex PCR, primer pools A and B combined. TCRdb re-called the multiplex PCR reads; one entry per CDR3 protein, DNA not given. This repertoire comprises 6,500 to 8,000 distinct CDR3 sequences; its ten largest clones make up less than 35%. Each sample's input was 200 to 250 ng genomic DNA, some 34,000 genome equivalents. The data also belong to a second study, concerning T cell repertoires in aging, cancer and after chemotherapy.

Sequencing was performed on peripheral blood. These receptors came from a human donor in good health.

V and J are TRBV6-1 and TRBJ2-7; TCRdb picks TRBD1, but there is no DNA to check that call. The CDR3 sequence is 14 residues long. Germline CDR1 reads MNHNS; CDR2 reads SASEGT. The CDR3 here is CASSGDRGGHEQYF.

The chain recombines TRBV20-1 with TRBJ2-7; TCRdb's D gene call, TRBD1, goes unchecked for lack of DNA. The CDR3 loop spans 14 amino acids. Looked up from germline, CDR1 is DFQATT and CDR2 is SNEGSKA (reference sequence). The CDR3 sequence: CSARLRTVGYEQYF.

The CDR3 is CASSSMDRGGEKLFF. The V call is TRBV5-6, the J call TRBJ1-4; TCRdb designates TRBD1, a call that cannot be tested without DNA. The CDR3 spans 15 residues. CDR1 and CDR2 from the germline V gene are SGHDT and YYEEEE.

This clonotype registers medium-sized (0.01 to 0.1%) by frequency. The chain combines TRBV7-4 with TRBJ2-3; TCRdb calls TRBD2, which cannot be checked without DNA. There are 19 residues in the CDR3. Germline CDR1 is SGHVT and CDR2 is SQSDAQ. CDR3 sequence reads: CASSLVPSGTSEKTDTQYF. Full variable domain (missing parts from reference TRBV7-4 and TRBJ2-3): GAGVSQSPRYKVAKRGRDVALRCDSISGHVTLYWYRQTLGQGSEVLTYSQSDAQRDKSGRPSGRFSAERPERSVSTLKIQRTEQGDSAVYLCASSLVPSGTSEKTDTQYFGPGTRLTVL.

This rearrangement joins TRBV19 to TRBJ1-1; TCRdb selects TRBD1, and the lack of DNA leaves this call unchecked. CDR3 length equals 16 residues. CDR1 and CDR2 from the germline V gene are LNHDA and SQIVND (reference sequence). CDR3 region: CASDRGRITLRTEAFF.

The rearrangement links TRBV27 to TRBJ2-1. The CDR3 consists of 13 residues. Germline assignment: CDR1 MNHEY and CDR2 SMNVEV (reference sequence). The chain's CDR3 is CASSLFQYNEQFF.

Frequency places this clonotype as medium-sized. Here the CDR3 reads CASSIGGGDEQFF. This chain uses TRBV19 with TRBJ2-1; there is no DNA to check the TCRdb D call of TRBD1. Germline V gene sequence: CDR1 LNHDA, CDR2 SQIVND (reference sequence). The CDR3 sequence is 13 residues long.

The rearrangement uses TRBV30 and TRBJ1-5. This CDR3 spans 13 amino acids. Looked up from germline, CDR1 is GTSNPN and CDR2 is SVGIG (reference sequence). CDR3 in amino acids: CAWSRGSNQPQHF.

The chain is built from TRBV6-5 and TRBJ2-1; TCRdb reports TRBD1, a call that lacks DNA to check it against. The CDR3 is made up of 14 amino acids. Germline V gene lookup returns CDR1 MNHEY and CDR2 SVGAGI. Here the CDR3 reads CASGPRGGYNEQFF.

The chain recombines TRBV12-3 or TRBV12-4 with TRBJ1-1; TCRdb gives TRBD1 as the D gene, but with no DNA this cannot be confirmed. CDR3 size: 13 residues. Here the CDR3 reads CASSGGVNTEAFF.

The chain carries TRBV5-6 and TRBJ1-1; TCRdb lists TRBD1, though no DNA is available to test this call. The CDR3 is 15 residues long. Germline V gives CDR1 SGHDT, CDR2 YYEEEE. The CDR3 spells CASNLRRGQNTEAFF.